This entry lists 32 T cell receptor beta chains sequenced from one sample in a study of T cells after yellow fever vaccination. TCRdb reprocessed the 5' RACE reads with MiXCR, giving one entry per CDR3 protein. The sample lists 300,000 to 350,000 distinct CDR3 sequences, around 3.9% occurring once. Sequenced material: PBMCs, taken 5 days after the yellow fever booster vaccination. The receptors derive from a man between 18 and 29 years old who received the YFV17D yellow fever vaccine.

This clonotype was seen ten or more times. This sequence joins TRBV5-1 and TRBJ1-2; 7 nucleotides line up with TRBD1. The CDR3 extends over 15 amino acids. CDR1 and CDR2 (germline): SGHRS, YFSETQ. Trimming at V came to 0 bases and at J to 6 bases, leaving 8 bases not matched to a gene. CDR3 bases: TGCGCCAGCAGCTTGGAGGGGGCGGCGGACGATGGCTACACCTTC. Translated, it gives CASSLEGAADDGYTF.

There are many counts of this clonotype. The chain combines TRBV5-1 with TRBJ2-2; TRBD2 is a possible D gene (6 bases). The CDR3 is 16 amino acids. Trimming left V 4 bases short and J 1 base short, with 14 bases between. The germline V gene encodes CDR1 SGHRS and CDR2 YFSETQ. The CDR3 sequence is CASSPEGRVNTGELFF. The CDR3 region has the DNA TGCGCCAGCAGCCCGGAGGGCAGGGTGAACACCGGGGAGCTGTTTTTT. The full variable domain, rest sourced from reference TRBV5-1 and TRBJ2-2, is KAGVTQTPRYLIKTRGQQVTLSCSPISGHRSVSWYQQTPGQGLQFLFEYFSETQRNKGNFPGRFSGRQFSNSRSEMNVSTLELGDSALYLCASSPEGRVNTGELFFGEGSRLTVL.

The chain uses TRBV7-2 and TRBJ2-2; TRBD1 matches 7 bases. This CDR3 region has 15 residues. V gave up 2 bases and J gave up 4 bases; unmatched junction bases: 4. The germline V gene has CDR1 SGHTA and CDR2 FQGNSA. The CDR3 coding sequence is TGTGCCAGCAGCTTAAGGGGGCGCTTCACCGGGGAGCTGTTTTTT. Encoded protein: CASSLRGRFTGELFF.

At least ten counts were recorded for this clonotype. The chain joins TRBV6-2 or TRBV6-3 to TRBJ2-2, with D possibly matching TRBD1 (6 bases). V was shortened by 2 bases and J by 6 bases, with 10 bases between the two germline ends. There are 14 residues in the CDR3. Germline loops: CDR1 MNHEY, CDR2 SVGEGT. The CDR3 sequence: CASSYPQGSGELFF. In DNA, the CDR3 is TGTGCCAGCAGTTACCCCCAGGGGTCCGGGGAGCTGTTTTTT.

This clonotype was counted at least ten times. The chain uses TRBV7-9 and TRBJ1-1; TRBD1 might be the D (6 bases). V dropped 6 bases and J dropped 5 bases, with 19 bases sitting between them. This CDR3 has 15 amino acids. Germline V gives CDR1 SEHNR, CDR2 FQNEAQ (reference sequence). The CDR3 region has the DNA TGTGCCAGCAGGCCTAAGGACAGACTTGGGACTGAAGCTTTCTTT. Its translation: CASRPKDRLGTEAFF. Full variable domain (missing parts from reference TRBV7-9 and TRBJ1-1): DTGVSQNPRHKITKRGQNVTFRCDPISEHNRLYWYRQTLGQGPEFLTYFQNEAQLEKSRLLSDRFSAERPKGSFSTLEIQRTEQGDSAMYLCASRPKDRLGTEAFFGQGTRLTVV.

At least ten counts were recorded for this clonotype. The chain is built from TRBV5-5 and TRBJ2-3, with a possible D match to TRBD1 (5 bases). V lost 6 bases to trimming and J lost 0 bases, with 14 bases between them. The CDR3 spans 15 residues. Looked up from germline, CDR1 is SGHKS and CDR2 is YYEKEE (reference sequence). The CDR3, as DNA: TGTGCCAGCACCCCAGGACAAACTAGCACAGATACGCAGTATTTT. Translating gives CASTPGQTSTDTQYF.

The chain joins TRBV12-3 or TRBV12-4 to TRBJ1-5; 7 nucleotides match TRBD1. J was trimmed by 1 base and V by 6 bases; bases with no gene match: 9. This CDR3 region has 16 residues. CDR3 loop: CASRITGEGSNQPQHF. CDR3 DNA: TGTGCCAGCAGAATAACAGGGGAAGGGAGCAATCAGCCCCAGCATTTT.

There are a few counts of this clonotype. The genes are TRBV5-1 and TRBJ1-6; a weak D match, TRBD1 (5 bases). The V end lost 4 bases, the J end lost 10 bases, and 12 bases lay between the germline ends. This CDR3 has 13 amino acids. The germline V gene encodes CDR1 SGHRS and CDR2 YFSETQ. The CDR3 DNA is TGCGCCAGCAGCGCGGCCCGGGGGTCACCCCTCCACTTT. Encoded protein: CASSAARGSPLHF.

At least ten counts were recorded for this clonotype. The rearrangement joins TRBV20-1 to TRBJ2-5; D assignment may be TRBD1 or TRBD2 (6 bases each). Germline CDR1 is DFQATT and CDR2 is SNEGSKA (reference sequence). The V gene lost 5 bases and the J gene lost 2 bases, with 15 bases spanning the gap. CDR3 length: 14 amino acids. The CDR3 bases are TGCAGTGCTGGAGGGGGACGCGGGCAAGAGACCCAGTACTTC. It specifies CSAGGGRGQETQYF.

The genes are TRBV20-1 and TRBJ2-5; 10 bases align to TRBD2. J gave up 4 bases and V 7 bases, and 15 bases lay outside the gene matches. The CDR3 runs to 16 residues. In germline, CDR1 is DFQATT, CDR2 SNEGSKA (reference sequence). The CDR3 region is CSVTPERLAGRETQYF. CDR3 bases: TGCAGTGTTACACCTGAAAGACTAGCGGGTAGAGAGACCCAGTACTTC.

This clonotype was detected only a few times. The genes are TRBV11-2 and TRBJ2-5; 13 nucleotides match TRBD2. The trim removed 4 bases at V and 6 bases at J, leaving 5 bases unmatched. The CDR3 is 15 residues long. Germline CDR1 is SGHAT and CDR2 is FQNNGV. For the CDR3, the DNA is TGTGCCAGCAGCTCAACTAGCGGGGGGGCCAAGACCCAGTACTTC. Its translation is CASSSTSGGAKTQYF.

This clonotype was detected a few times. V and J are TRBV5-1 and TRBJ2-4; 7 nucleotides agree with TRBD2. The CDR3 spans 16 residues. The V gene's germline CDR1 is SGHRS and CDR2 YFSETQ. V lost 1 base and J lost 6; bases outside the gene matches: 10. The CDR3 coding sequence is TGCGCCAGCAGCTTGATGCCAACGGGGGGAGCAAACATTCAGTACTTC. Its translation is CASSLMPTGGANIQYF.

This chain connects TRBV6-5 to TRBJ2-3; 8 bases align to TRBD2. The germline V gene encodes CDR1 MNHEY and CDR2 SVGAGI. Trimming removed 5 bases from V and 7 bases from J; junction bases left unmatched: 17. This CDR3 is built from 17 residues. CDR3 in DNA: TGTGCCAGCAGTCGAAGCACTAGCGGTACCTATACTTATACGCAGTATTTT. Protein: CASSRSTSGTYTYTQYF.

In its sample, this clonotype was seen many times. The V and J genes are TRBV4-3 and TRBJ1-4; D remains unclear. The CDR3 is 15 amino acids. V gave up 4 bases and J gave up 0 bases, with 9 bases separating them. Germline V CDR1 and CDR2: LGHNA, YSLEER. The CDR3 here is CASSPFIATNEKLFF. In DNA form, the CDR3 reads TGCGCCAGCAGCCCTTTTATTGCAACTAATGAAAAACTGTTTTTT.

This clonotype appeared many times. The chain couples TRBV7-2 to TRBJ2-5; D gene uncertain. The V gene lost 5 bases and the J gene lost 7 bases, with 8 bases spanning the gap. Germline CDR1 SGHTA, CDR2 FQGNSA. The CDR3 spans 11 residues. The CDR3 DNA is TGTGCCAGCAGCGACCCGGGGACCCAGTACTTC. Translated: CASSDPGTQYF.

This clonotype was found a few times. The CDR3 loop is CASSFLLEGLADTQYF. The CDR3, as DNA: TGCGCCAGCAGCTTCCTTTTGGAGGGGCTCGCAGATACGCAGTATTTT. This chain connects TRBV5-1 to TRBJ2-3, with a tentative D call TRBD2 (6 bases). The CDR3 has 16 amino acids. Germline-derived CDR1 and CDR2 are SGHRS and YFSETQ. V was cut by 2 bases and J by 4 bases, with 17 bases left in between.

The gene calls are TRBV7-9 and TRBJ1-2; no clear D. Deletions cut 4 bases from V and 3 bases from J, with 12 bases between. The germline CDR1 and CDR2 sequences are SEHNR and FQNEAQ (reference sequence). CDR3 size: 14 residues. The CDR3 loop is CASSYRPRHYGYTF. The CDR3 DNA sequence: TGTGCCAGCAGCTACCGGCCCAGGCACTATGGCTACACCTTC.

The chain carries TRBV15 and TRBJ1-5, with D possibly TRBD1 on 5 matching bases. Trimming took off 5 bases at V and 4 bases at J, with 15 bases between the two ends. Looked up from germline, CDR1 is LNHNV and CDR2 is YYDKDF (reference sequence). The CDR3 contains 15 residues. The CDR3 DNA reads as TGTGCCACCAGCGCGCACCGTGGGGGAAATCAGCCCCAGCATTTT. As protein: CATSAHRGGNQPQHF.

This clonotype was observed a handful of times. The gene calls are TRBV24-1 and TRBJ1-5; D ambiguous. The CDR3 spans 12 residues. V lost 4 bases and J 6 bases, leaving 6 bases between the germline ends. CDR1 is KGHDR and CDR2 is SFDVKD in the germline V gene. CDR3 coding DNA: TGTGCCACCAGTGACCCGGGTCAGCCCCAGCATTTT. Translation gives CATSDPGQPQHF.

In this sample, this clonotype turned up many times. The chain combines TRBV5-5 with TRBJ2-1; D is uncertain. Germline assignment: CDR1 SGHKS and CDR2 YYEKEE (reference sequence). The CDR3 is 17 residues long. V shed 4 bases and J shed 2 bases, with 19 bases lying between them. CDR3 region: CASSRPTYLPPYNEQFF. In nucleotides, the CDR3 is TGTGCCAGCAGCCGACCAACCTACTTGCCACCCTACAATGAGCAGTTCTTC.

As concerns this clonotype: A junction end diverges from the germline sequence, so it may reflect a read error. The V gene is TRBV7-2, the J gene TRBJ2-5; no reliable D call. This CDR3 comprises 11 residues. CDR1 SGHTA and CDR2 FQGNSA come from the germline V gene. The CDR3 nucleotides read TGTGCCAGCAGCTTGGCAGAGAACCAGTACTTC. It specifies CASSLAENQYF.

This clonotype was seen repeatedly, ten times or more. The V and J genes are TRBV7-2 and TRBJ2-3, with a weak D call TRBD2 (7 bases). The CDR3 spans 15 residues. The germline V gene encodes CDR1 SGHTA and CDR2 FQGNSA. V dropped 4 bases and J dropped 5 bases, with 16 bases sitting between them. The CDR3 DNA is TGTGCCAGCAGCTCGGGGGGCCCTGCGGGAGATACGCAGTATTTT. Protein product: CASSSGGPAGDTQYF.

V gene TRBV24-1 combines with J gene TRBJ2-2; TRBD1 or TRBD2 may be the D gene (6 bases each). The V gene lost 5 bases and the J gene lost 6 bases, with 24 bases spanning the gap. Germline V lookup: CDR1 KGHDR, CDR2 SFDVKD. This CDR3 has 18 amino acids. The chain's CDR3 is CATSAHLNREDPAGELFF. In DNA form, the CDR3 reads TGTGCCACCAGTGCCCACCTCAACAGGGAGGATCCGGCCGGGGAGCTGTTTTTT.

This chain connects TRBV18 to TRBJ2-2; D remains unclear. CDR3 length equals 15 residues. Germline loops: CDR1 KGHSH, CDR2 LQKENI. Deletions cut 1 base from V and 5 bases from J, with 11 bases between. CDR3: CASSPRPGYTGELFF. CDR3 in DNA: TGTGCCAGCTCACCACGACCCGGGTATACCGGGGAGCTGTTTTTT.

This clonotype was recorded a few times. This CDR3 is CSASVSGLAGGSSYNEQFF. CDR3 in DNA: TGCAGTGCTAGTGTTTCTGGACTAGCGGGGGGGAGCTCCTACAATGAGCAGTTCTTC. The rearrangement links TRBV20-1 to TRBJ2-1, with 15 bases matching TRBD2. The trim removed 3 bases at V and 0 bases at J, leaving 9 bases unmatched. The CDR3 is 19 amino acids. Germline assignment: CDR1 DFQATT and CDR2 SNEGSKA (reference sequence).

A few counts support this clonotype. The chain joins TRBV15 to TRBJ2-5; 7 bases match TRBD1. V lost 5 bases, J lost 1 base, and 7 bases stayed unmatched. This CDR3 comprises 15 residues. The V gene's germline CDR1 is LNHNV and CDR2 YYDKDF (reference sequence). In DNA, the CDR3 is TGTGCCACCAGCGGACAGGTGGGATTCCAAGAGACCCAGTACTTC. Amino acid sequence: CATSGQVGFQETQYF.

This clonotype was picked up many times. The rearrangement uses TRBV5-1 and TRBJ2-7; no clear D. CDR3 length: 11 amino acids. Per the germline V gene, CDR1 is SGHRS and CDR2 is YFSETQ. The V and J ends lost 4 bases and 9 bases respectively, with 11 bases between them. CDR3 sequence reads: CASSLYMGQYV. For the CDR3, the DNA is TGCGCCAGCAGCCTATACATGGGGCAGTACGTC.

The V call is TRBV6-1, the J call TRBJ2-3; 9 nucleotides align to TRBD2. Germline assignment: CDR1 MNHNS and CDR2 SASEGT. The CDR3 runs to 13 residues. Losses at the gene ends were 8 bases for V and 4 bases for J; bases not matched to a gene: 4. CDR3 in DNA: TGTGCCAGCTCGGCGGGGGGGGCAGATACGCAGTATTTT. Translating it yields CASSAGGADTQYF.

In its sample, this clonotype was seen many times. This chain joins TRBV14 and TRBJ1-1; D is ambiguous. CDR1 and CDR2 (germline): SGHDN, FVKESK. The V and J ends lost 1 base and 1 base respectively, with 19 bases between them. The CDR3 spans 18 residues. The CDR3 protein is CASSQVRWRVLSNTEAFF. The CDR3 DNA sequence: TGTGCCAGCAGCCAAGTGCGGTGGAGGGTTCTCTCGAACACTGAAGCTTTCTTT.

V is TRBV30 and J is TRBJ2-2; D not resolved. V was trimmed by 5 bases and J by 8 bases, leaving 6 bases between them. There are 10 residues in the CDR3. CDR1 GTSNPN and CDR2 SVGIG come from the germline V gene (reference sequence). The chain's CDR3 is CAWGAGELFF. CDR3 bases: TGTGCCTGGGGAGCGGGGGAGCTGTTTTTT. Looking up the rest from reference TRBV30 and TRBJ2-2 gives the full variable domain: SQTIHQWPATLVQPVGSPLSLECTVEGTSNPNLYWYRQAAGRGLQLLFYSVGIGQISSEVPQNLSASRPQDRQFILSSKKLLLSDSGFYLCAWGAGELFFGEGSRLTVL.

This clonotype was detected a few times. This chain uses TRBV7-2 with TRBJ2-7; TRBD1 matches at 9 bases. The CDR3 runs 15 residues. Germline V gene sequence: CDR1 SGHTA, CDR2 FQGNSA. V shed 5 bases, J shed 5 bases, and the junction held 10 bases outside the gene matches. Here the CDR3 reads CASSPQGQGRNEQYF. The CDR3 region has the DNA TGTGCCAGCAGCCCCCAGGGACAGGGTCGCAACGAGCAGTACTTC.

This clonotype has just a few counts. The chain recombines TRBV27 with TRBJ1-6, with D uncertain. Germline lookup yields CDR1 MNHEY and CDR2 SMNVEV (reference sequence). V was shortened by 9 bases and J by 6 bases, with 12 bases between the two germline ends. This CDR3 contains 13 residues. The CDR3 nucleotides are TGTGCCAGTACGACGGCAGTTAATTCACCCCTCCACTTT. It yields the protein CASTTAVNSPLHF.